This T cell receptor beta chain was sequenced in a study of OX40 agonist ivuxolimab in advanced cancers. Study-wide points: Some of the nonresponding patients also showed low levels of normalized T-cell clonal expansion. The study found that CD8+ T cells averaged more expanded clones than CD4+.

There are a few counts of this clone. The antigen is not known. Sequenced by immunoSEQ multiplex PCR; TCRdb stores in-frame clones only, minus some. The sample has around 34,000 clones; more than 65% are singletons. The J segment lost 7 bases and the V segment lost 5 bases, leaving 6 bases of the junction unmatched. Looked up from germline, CDR1 is LNHDA and CDR2 is SQIVND (reference sequence). The CDR3 is made up of 14 amino acids. The chain uses TRBV19 and TRBJ1-1, with 11 bases identical to TRBD1. The starting material was CD4+ or CD8+ T cells sorted from blood, obtained in a trial of the OX40 agonist ivuxolimab. This TCR was recovered from an adult with an advanced solid tumor such as melanoma, head and neck, liver or kidney cancer. As DNA, the CDR3 is TGTGCCAGTAGTCCTGGACAGGGGGCGATTGAAGCTTTCTTT. Its translation is CASSPGQGAIEAFF.